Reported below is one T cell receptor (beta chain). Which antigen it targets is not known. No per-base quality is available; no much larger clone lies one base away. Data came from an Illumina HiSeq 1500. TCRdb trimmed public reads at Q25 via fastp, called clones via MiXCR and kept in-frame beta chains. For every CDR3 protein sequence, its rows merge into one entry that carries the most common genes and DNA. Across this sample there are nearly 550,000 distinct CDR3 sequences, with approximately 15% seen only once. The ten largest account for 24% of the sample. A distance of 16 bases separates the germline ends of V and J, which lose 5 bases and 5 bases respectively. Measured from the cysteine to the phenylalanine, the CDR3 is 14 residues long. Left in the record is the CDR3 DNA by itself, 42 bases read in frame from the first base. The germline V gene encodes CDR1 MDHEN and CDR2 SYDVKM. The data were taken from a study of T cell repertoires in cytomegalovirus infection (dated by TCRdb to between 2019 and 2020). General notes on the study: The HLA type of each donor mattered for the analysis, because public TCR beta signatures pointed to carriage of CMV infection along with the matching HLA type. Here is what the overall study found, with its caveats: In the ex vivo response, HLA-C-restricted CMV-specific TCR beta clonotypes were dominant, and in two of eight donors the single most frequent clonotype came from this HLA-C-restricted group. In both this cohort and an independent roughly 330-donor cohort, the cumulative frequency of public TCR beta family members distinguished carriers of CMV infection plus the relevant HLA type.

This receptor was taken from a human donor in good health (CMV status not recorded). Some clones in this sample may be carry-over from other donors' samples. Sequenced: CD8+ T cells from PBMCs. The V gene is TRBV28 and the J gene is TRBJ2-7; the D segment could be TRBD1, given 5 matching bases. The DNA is TGTGCCAGCAGTCAGGGTTCGGCGTACGACGAGCAGTACTTC. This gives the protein CASSQGSAYDEQYF.